The sequence of this TCR beta chain was determined in a study of beta chain features in type 1 diabetes. General observations from the study: Whether TCRB rearrangement is influenced by HLA type was left unresolved in this analysis. Overrepresentation of cells with high TCR expression could result from cDNA sequencing. Patients with Type 1 diabetes showed moderately but significantly shorter TCRB CDR3s in all four CD4+ subsets.

This clone was detected only a few times. No antigen is known for it. V lost 5 bases to trimming and J lost 4 bases, with 17 bases between them. This CDR3 region has 15 residues. Germline V lookup: CDR1 SGHDN, CDR2 FVKESK. The study reverse transcribed the entire isolated RNA, so it sequenced expressed TCRB transcripts. TCRdb's table, derived via immunoSEQ multiplex PCR, lists solely in-frame clones and lacks some. The sample lists some 660,000 clones; over 11% were seen once. The sequence came from a man aged 18 to 30 with type 1 diabetes. Sequencing input: naive CD4+ T cells from blood. The rearrangement links TRBV14 to TRBJ1-2; tentatively, D is TRBD1 (5 bases). CDR3 in DNA: TGTGCCAGCAGCTATACCCGGGACGGACTCTATGGCTACACCTTC. It codes for CASSYTRDGLYGYTF.